The next 14 T cell receptor beta chains were all read from a single sample in a study of regulatory T cells in long-lasting Graves disease. Time point specified: newly diagnosed GD, antithyroid drugs for less than 3 months. Construction of the TCR library relied on RNA isolated from PBMCs. With iRepertoire HTBI primers and Arm-PCR of CDR3 regions, TCR beta libraries were built. One entry per CDR3 protein results from TCRdb running MiXCR on the multiplex PCR reads. The table records about 300,000 distinct CDR3 sequences, 18% of them present only once. The source was peripheral blood mononuclear cells (PBMCs), collected at new diagnosis, from a patient treated with antithyroid drugs. Receptors originate from a female donor with Graves disease.

The table lists this clonotype with many counts. V usage is TRBV7-9 and J usage is TRBJ2-7; TRBD2 might be the D (6 bases). The ends were cut back, 10 bases at V and 2 bases at J, with 18 bases in the middle. Germline CDR1 reads SEHNR; CDR2 reads FQNEAQ (reference sequence). The CDR3 spans 14 residues. CDR3 sequence reads: CATSRWEVTYEQYF. The CDR3 DNA reads as TGTGCCACCAGTCGGTGGGAGGTGACCTACGAGCAGTACTTC.

The table lists this clonotype with many counts. The J gene is TRBJ1-3, the V gene TRBV27, with D unclear. Germline loops: CDR1 MNHEY, CDR2 SMNVEV (reference sequence). V was shortened by 2 bases and J by 2 bases, with 13 bases between the two germline ends. The CDR3 sequence is 16 residues long. CDR3 region: CASSLQTPGPGNTIYF. The CDR3 nucleotides are TGTGCCAGCAGTTTACAGACACCAGGACCTGGAAACACCATATATTTT.

The chain carries TRBV29-1 and TRBJ2-1; TRBD1 is a possible D gene (5 bases). Per germline, CDR1 SQVTM and CDR2 ANQGSEA. V was cut by 4 bases and J by 4 bases, with 8 bases left in between. This CDR3 has 12 amino acids. This CDR3 is CSVGDSYNEQFF. In DNA, the CDR3 is TGCAGCGTTGGTGACAGTTACAATGAGCAGTTCTTC.

This clonotype was detected many times. The genes are TRBV20-1 and TRBJ1-5; D ambiguous. CDR3 length equals 12 residues. The V end lost 0 bases, the J end lost 5 bases, and 5 bases lay between the germline ends. Germline V gene lookup returns CDR1 DFQATT and CDR2 SNEGSKA (reference sequence). The CDR3 DNA sequence: TGCAGTGCTAGAGATGGATATCAGCCCCAGCATTTT. Translated, it gives CSARDGYQPQHF.

To note about this clonotype: It differs at one base from a far larger clone, so likely a read error. This chain connects TRBV11-2 to TRBJ2-5; D unclear. Germline CDR1 reads SGHAT; CDR2 reads FQNNGV. The CDR3 runs 14 residues. Trimming stripped 6 bases from V and 1 base from J, with 12 bases between. CDR3 sequence reads: CASREEASQETQYF. Written as DNA, the CDR3 is TGTGCCAGCAGAGAGGAAGCGTCCCAAGAGACCCAGTACTTC.

This clonotype was detected ten times or more. The DNA of the CDR3 is TGTGCCAGCAGCCACCATACAAAGAACACTGAAGCTTTCTTT. Its translation: CASSHHTKNTEAFF. This chain joins TRBV3-1 and TRBJ1-1; D uncertain. Germline V gene data show CDR1 as LGHDT and CDR2 as YNNKEL (reference sequence). This CDR3 contains 14 residues. V lost 3 bases and J 1 base, leaving 9 bases between the germline ends. The entire variable domain, with the rest obtained from reference TRBV3-1 and TRBJ1-1, is as follows: DTAVSQTPKYLVTQMGNDKSIKCEQNLGHDTMYWYKQDSKKFLKIMFSYNNKELIINETVPNRFSPKSPDKAHLNLHINSLELGDSAVYFCASSHHTKNTEAFFGQGTRLTVV.

With respect to this clonotype: A much larger clone is a single base away; this may be a read error. V usage is TRBV18 and J usage is TRBJ2-1, with 9 bases lining up with TRBD2. This CDR3 has 16 amino acids. Germline V CDR1 and CDR2: KGHSH, LQKENI. The CDR3 nucleotides are TGTGCCAGCTCACCACCGACTAGCGGATCCTACAATGAGCAGTCCTTC. Its protein product is CASSPPTSGSYNEQSF. Using reference TRBV18 and TRBJ2-1 for the parts outside the CDR3, the full variable domain is NAGVMQNPRHLVRRRGQEARLRCSPMKGHSHVYWYRQLPEEGLKFMVYLQKENIIDESGMPKERFSAEFPKEGPSILRIQQVVRGDSAAYFCASSPPTSGSYNEQSFGPGTRLTVL.

This clonotype was found many times. The V gene is TRBV7-2, the J gene TRBJ2-7, with D unclear. The CDR3 spans 14 residues. Germline CDR1 SGHTA, CDR2 FQGNSA. The germline V and J ends were trimmed by 2 bases and 6 bases, with 14 bases remaining between them. The CDR3 DNA reads as TGTGCCAGCAGCTTATTGGGCAGTTTGACCGAGCAGTACTTC. Its protein is CASSLLGSLTEQYF.

The J gene is TRBJ2-1, the V gene TRBV3-1; D gene uncertain. This CDR3 region has 17 residues. The V and J ends lost 0 bases and 2 bases respectively, with 14 bases between them. CDR1 and CDR2 (germline): LGHDT, YNNKEL (reference sequence). CDR3 sequence reads: CASSQDRLGLAYNEQFF. CDR3 coding DNA: TGTGCCAGCAGCCAAGATCGGCTGGGGTTGGCCTACAATGAGCAGTTCTTC.

In this sample, this clonotype turned up many times. The chain combines TRBV12-5 with TRBJ2-1, with 7 bases identical to TRBD2. CDR1 LGHNT and CDR2 FRNRAP come from the germline V gene. CDR3 length: 15 amino acids. V lost 5 bases, J lost 4 bases, and 8 bases stayed unmatched. CDR3 in amino acids: CASGPGAGPYNEQFF. The CDR3 DNA sequence: TGTGCTAGTGGTCCCGGAGCGGGGCCTTACAATGAGCAGTTCTTC.

This clonotype was detected ten times or more. V usage is TRBV28 and J usage is TRBJ2-7, with D perhaps TRBD1 (5 bases). This CDR3 has 15 amino acids. V gave up 5 bases and J gave up 0 bases, with 14 bases separating them. Germline V gene sequence: CDR1 MDHEN, CDR2 SYDVKM. CDR3 sequence: CASSPGHGASYEQYF. The CDR3 DNA reads as TGTGCCAGCAGTCCAGGACACGGCGCCTCCTACGAGCAGTACTTC.

As to this clonotype: A much larger clone differs from this one at a single base, so this may be a read error. The chain carries TRBV7-7 and TRBJ2-4; 7 bases fit TRBD2. The J call may be in error: the DNA end matches TRBJ2-1 better. Germline V lookup: CDR1 SSHAT, CDR2 FNYEAQ (reference sequence). This CDR3 comprises 15 residues. The CDR3 here is CASSLYSGKSDEQFF. CDR3 DNA sequence: TGTGCTAGCAGCTTATACAGCGGGAAGTCGGATGAGCAGTTCTTC.

This clonotype was counted only a few times. The chain couples TRBV20-1 to TRBJ2-1; the match to TRBD2 covers 11 bases. CDR1 is DFQATT, CDR2 SNEGSKA, per germline (reference sequence). Trimming cost V 6 bases and J 10 bases; bases outside gene matches: 14. The CDR3 is 15 residues long. The DNA for the CDR3 is TGCAGTGCCCTCGGGGGGCTAGCGGGAGGAACAGAGCAGTTCTTC. It specifies CSALGGLAGGTEQFF.

This clonotype has ten or more counts. This chain connects TRBV3-1 to TRBJ1-2; possibly TRBD1 for D (5 bases). This CDR3 comprises 12 residues. Germline V lookup: CDR1 LGHDT, CDR2 YNNKEL (reference sequence). Trimming stripped 1 base from V and 8 bases from J, with 8 bases between. The CDR3 DNA follows: TGTGCCAGCAGCCAAGGGGGCTGGGGCTACACCTTC. It specifies CASSQGGWGYTF.